This TCR beta chain was recovered during a study of blood T cell repertoires in COVID-19 (dated by TCRdb to 2018 to 2020). Some background on the complete study: Samples covering the acute and convalescent phases of COVID-19 were provided by collaborators in the United States, Italy and Spain. The repertoires were released in a freely available public database intended as a resource for research on the immune response to SARS-CoV-2. Where HLA class I and class II types were available, the types were taken from metadata supplied by the sample provider, not from assay-based typing. Deeply sampled blood TCRbeta repertoires from subjects exposed to, actively infected with, or recovered from COVID-19 were included in the dataset. The samples were drawn from two sources: the first 160 participants of the ongoing ImmuneRACE study, and about 1,300 subjects contributed by 6 global collaborators. Sample metadata almost always included a de-identified subject ID, COVID-19 status, age in years and sex. The prospective study material was composed of cDNA or gDNA derived from T cells, B-cell-depleted T cells, or PBMCs.

Participants in the prospective study were aged 18 to 89 years, lived in about two dozen United States geographic areas, and enrolled through a virtual design. In the prospective study, participants were assigned to cohorts based on the clinical history participants reported in a screening survey and a study questionnaire. Recovered participants in ImmuneRACE Cohort 3 were defined as having two consecutive negative NP/OP PCR tests, clearance from a healthcare professional, or resolution of symptoms. In the prospective study, mobile phlebotomists collected whole blood, serum and a nasopharyngeal or oropharyngeal swab from each participant. Additional blood draws and questionnaires over an approximately two-month period could optionally be provided by prospective study participants. Before DNA extraction, blood samples from the prospective study were shipped at room temperature or frozen. Note on this clone: Its antigen is currently not known. Nothing much larger sits one base from this clone, and base qualities are not available.

TCRbeta CDR3 regions were amplified from genomic DNA using the immunoSEQ Assay, a bias-controlled multiplex PCR. Under the source paper's analysis protocol: Nucleated cell counts per sample were estimated from amplification of reference gene primers within the assay. To quantify the absolute abundance of each unique TCRbeta CDR3 rearrangement, sequence reads were collapsed and filtered. Productive Simpson clonality was computed per sample as the square root of Simpson's diversity index over productive rearrangements. The source is immuneACCESS, and TCRdb retained only in-frame sequences with V and J called. Part of the clones is not carried over; for the studies checked, unresolved V genes explain less than half of this, and the remainder is unexplained. The V and J calls and the clone size are those of that table, but D and trimming were determined from the DNA. Recorded for this sample are 300,000 to 400,000 clones; under 95% of them occurred a single time. Roughly 2.6% of the sample is held by the ten biggest clonotypes.

Study-wide conclusions, independent of this receptor: The quantity of clinical and demographic metadata differed by source and by participant and was supplied without curation.

V has 3 bases trimmed and J has 3 bases trimmed; junction bases matching no gene number 5. For CDR1 and CDR2, the germline V gene lists MNHNS and SASEGT. Including the terminal cysteine and phenylalanine, the CDR3 comprises 15 residues. The sequence is cut down to CDR3 DNA, 45 bases in frame from base 1. The source of this sequence is a man in his sixties who had recovered from COVID-19. The sample was PBMCs or T cells enriched from blood (not recorded which). The chain joins TRBV6-1 to TRBJ2-7; 10 junctional bases match TRBD1. The CDR3 region: CASSESRTGGYEQYF. The sequenced DNA: TGTGCCAGCAGTGAGTCCCGGACAGGGGGCTACGAGCAGTACTTC.